These T cell receptor beta chains were read from a single sample in a study of early T cells in non-severe SARS-CoV-2 infection. Each CDR3 protein gets one entry after TCRdb re-called the 5' RACE reads with MiXCR. The sample lists about 97,000 distinct CDR3 sequences, 11% occurring once. The sequencing here drew on whole blood, taken at baseline. The receptor source for this set is an adult who was a healthcare worker with PCR-confirmed SARS-CoV-2 infection or an uninfected control (not recorded which). Each CDR3 is given with its conserved first and last residue. A D gene is named only where the DNA matches it firmly. Clone size is shown for a subset of rows, as once, few, many or a class of expanded clone.

d_call cdr3_length j_call clone_size v_call cdr3_aa cdr3_nt
- 16 TRBJ2-1 - TRBV11-2 CASSSLGGGAENEQFF TGTGCCAGCAGCTCCCTAGGAGGGGGGGCGGAGAATGAGCAGTTCTTC
- 13 TRBJ1-6 few TRBV5-1 CATASSYNSPLHF TGCGCCACCGCAAGCTCCTATAATTCACCCCTCCACTTT
- 14 TRBJ2-3 few TRBV27 CASSPRGITDTQYF TGTGCCAGCAGCCCCAGAGGGATCACAGATACGCAGTATTTT
TRBD1 18 TRBJ1-4 many TRBV4-2 CASSQHRGHRATNEKLFF TGTGCCAGCAGCCAACATAGGGGGCATAGAGCAACTAATGAAAAACTGTTTTTT
- 14 TRBJ1-1 few TRBV2 CASSSDSGYTEAFF TGTGCCAGCAGTTCTGATTCGGGGTATACTGAAGCTTTCTTT
TRBD2 15 TRBJ2-2 - TRBV10-3 CAISSAGGETGELFF TGTGCCATCAGTTCGGCGGGAGGAGAAACCGGGGAGCTGTTTTTT
TRBD2 15 TRBJ2-3 few TRBV9 CASTGSGISTDTQYF TGTGCCAGCACCGGAAGCGGGATTAGCACAGATACGCAGTATTTT
- 16 TRBJ1-5 - TRBV27 CASSSWAANSNQPQHF TGTGCCAGCAGTTCCTGGGCAGCAAATAGCAATCAGCCCCAGCATTTT
- 9 TRBJ2-5 - TRBV20-1 CSAEETQYF TGCAGCGCAGAAGAGACCCAGTACTTC
- 13 TRBJ2-7 few TRBV19 CASSLDHTYEQYF TGTGCCAGTAGCTTGGATCATACCTACGAGCAGTACTTC
TRBD2 15 TRBJ2-2 many TRBV2 CASSDAGANTGELFF TGTGCCAGCAGTGATGCGGGGGCGAACACCGGGGAGCTGTTTTTT
- 14 TRBJ2-7 once TRBV5-6 CASSFGPSSYEQYF TGTGCCAGCAGCTTCGGACCTAGCTCCTACGAGCAGTACTTC
- 15 TRBJ2-1 - TRBV7-2 CASSFDAGEVNEQFF TGTGCCAGCAGCTTCGATGCGGGTGAAGTTAATGAGCAGTTCTTC
TRBD2 14 TRBJ2-1 many TRBV14 CASSWEGPYNEQFF TGTGCCAGCAGCTGGGAGGGACCCTACAATGAGCAGTTCTTC
- 15 TRBJ1-4 many TRBV5-1 CASSLGRAREEKLFF TGCGCCAGCAGCTTGGGAAGGGCCCGTGAGGAAAAACTGTTTTTT
- 14 TRBJ2-2 few TRBV6-5 CASSYLQNTGELFF TGTGCCAGCAGTTACCTTCAGAACACCGGGGAGCTGTTTTTT
- 14 TRBJ2-2 few TRBV20-1 CSARDLANTGELFF TGCAGTGCTAGAGATCTGGCGAACACCGGGGAGCTGTTTTTT
- 16 TRBJ1-3 many TRBV21-1 CASVHDHQGTGNTIYF TGTGCCAGCGTACACGATCACCAGGGTACTGGAAACACCATATATTTT
TRBD2 14 TRBJ2-7 few TRBV25-1 CASRDGRRAYEQYF TGTGCCAGCAGAGACGGGAGGAGGGCCTACGAGCAGTACTTC
- 15 TRBJ2-3 - TRBV20-1 CSARDLAGPTDTQYF TGCAGTGCTAGAGATCTGGCAGGGCCCACAGATACGCAGTATTTT
TRBD2 13 TRBJ2-5 - TRBV30 CAWTLREVGTQYF TGTGCCTGGACTTTACGGGAGGTTGGGACCCAGTACTTC
TRBD1 13 TRBJ1-6 many TRBV29-1 CSVSGGNNSPLHF TGCAGCGTTTCAGGGGGGAATAATTCACCCCTCCACTTT
- 16 TRBJ2-1 few TRBV20-1 CSARDLGRSSYNEQFF TGCAGTGCTAGAGATCTCGGGAGAAGCTCCTACAATGAGCAGTTCTTC
- 14 TRBJ1-5 few TRBV4-1 CASSPKAGAQPQHF TGCGCCAGCAGTCCGAAGGCAGGGGCTCAGCCCCAGCATTTT
- 13 TRBJ1-1 - TRBV30 CAWSGGPNTEAFF TGTGCCTGGAGTGGCGGGCCGAACACTGAAGCTTTCTTT
TRBD1 14 TRBJ2-4 - TRBV20-1 CSARTTGSGNIQYF TGCAGTGCTCGGACGACAGGGTCAGGGAACATTCAGTACTTC
TRBD2 16 TRBJ2-3 - TRBV5-6 CASSLFTAGGVDTQYF TGTGCCAGCAGCTTGTTTACAGCGGGAGGGGTAGATACGCAGTATTTT
- 16 TRBJ1-3 - TRBV5-1 CASSLAAGASGNTIYF TGCGCCAGCAGCTTGGCCGCGGGGGCGAGTGGAAACACCATATATTTT
TRBD2 15 TRBJ2-7 many TRBV18 CASSPLTSGSYEQYF TGTGCCAGCTCACCGCTGACTAGCGGGTCCTACGAGCAGTACTTC
- 17 TRBJ2-1 few TRBV9 CASSVDPVDRFWDEQFF TGTGCCAGCAGCGTAGATCCGGTTGACAGGTTCTGGGATGAGCAGTTCTTC
TRBD2 14 TRBJ2-7 - TRBV10-3 CAISLGLAGGGQYF TGTGCCATCAGCCTGGGACTAGCGGGAGGAGGGCAGTACTTC
TRBD2 12 TRBJ2-1 - TRBV29-1 CSAHGTSGVMFF TGCAGCGCCCATGGGACTAGCGGGGTTATGTTCTTC
TRBD1 14 TRBJ2-7 - TRBV3-1 CASSPRDREYKQYF TGTGCCAGCAGCCCCCGGGACAGGGAGTATAAGCAGTACTTC
- 13 TRBJ2-7 - TRBV19 CASSLAGSGEQYF TGTGCCAGTAGTTTAGCCGGGAGTGGCGAGCAGTACTTC
TRBD2 15 TRBJ2-5 few TRBV11-2 CASSSRTSGVETQYF TGTGCCAGCAGCTCCCGGACTAGCGGGGTCGAGACCCAGTACTTC
TRBD2 13 TRBJ2-3 - TRBV7-2 CASSTTSGGTQYF TGTGCCAGCAGCACGACTAGCGGGGGAACGCAGTATTTT
- 14 TRBJ2-3 - TRBV28 CASIEGTSTDTQYF TGTGCCAGCATTGAGGGGACTAGCACAGATACGCAGTATTTT
- 12 TRBJ1-1 - TRBV6-5 CASKSGNTEAFF TGTGCCAGCAAATCGGGGAACACTGAAGCTTTCTTT
- 15 TRBJ2-2 few TRBV7-7 CASSPTGPNTGELFF TGTGCCAGCAGCCCCACAGGCCCGAACACCGGGGAGCTGTTTTTT
- 14 TRBJ2-7 many TRBV4-3 CASSQVRVDYEQYF TGCGCCAGCAGCCAAGTTAGGGTCGACTACGAGCAGTACTTC
- 12 TRBJ2-7 - TRBV12-2 CATLAGGGEQYF TGTGCAACTCTAGCGGGAGGAGGCGAGCAGTACTTC
- 13 TRBJ1-1 few TRBV29-1 CSVQRAGNTEAFF TGCAGCGTTCAAAGGGCAGGGAACACTGAAGCTTTCTTT
- 14 TRBJ1-2 - TRBV12-3/TRBV12-4 CASSLRDWMDGYTF TGTGCCAGCAGTTTGAGGGACTGGATGGATGGCTACACCTTC
- 15 TRBJ2-2 - TRBV15 CATSSQTGNTGELFF TGTGCCACCAGCAGCCAGACGGGGAACACCGGGGAGCTGTTTTTT
- 14 TRBJ2-2 - TRBV29-1 CSAPGPRGTGELFF TGCAGCGCGCCGGGACCCCGGGGAACCGGGGAGCTGTTTTTT
- 15 TRBJ1-1 few TRBV19 CASSIGRQRNTEAFF TGTGCCAGTAGTATAGGTCGACAAAGGAACACTGAAGCTTTCTTT
- 12 TRBJ2-1 many TRBV7-8 CASSRGVQEQFF TGTGCCAGCAGCCGAGGGGTACAGGAGCAGTTCTTC